The rows below give T cell receptor beta chains drawn from one sample of a study of blood T cell repertoires in COVID-19. Produced via immunoSEQ multiplex PCR; TCRdb's table is partial and in-frame only. The table lists 250,000 or so clones, around four fifths of them singletons. The sample consisted of peripheral blood. These receptor sequences come from a man in his fifties or sixties with acute or convalescent COVID-19. CDR3s include the opening cysteine and the closing phenylalanine or tryptophan. Each record gives: clone size, D gene, V gene, J gene, CDR3 DNA, CDR3 protein. The D gene is left open where the match is weak. Not all rows give a size; the values are once, few, many and, for expanded clones, a class.

-	-	TRBV7-6	TRBJ1-1	TGTGCCAGCAGCTTAGCGAACGGACAAATGAACACTGAAGCTTTCTTT	CASSLANGQMNTEAFF
-	-	TRBV3-1/TRBV3-2	TRBJ1-2	TGTGCCAGCAGCCACGGACAGTCTAACTATGGCTACACCTTC	CASSHGQSNYGYTF
few	-	TRBV18	TRBJ2-7	TGTGCCAGCTCACCACGGGAACAGGGAAGCGAGCAGTACTTC	CASSPREQGSEQYF
-	TRBD2	TRBV19	TRBJ2-5	TGTGCCAGTTCTACTAGCGGGAGGAGGGGAGAGACCCAGTACTTC	CASSTSGRRGETQYF
-	TRBD1	TRBV5-1	TRBJ2-7	TGCGCCAGCAGCCGGACAGGGGACCACGAGCAGTACTTC	CASSRTGDHEQYF
-	-	TRBV13	TRBJ2-1	TGTGCCAGCAGCTTAGGCCAACCAGGGGCCAATGAGCAGTTCTTC	CASSLGQPGANEQFF
-	-	TRBV3-1/TRBV3-2	TRBJ2-7	TGTGCCAGCAGCCAAGATCGAGACAGGAGCTCCTACGAGCAGTACTTC	CASSQDRDRSSYEQYF
-	-	TRBV5-4	TRBJ1-6	TGTGCCAGCAGCTTGGGGACCTCATGGGGGCGAAATTCACCCCTCCACTTT	CASSLGTSWGRNSPLHF
-	-	TRBV27	TRBJ2-4	TGTGCCAGCAAGGCGGGCACGGCCAAAAACATTCAGTACTTC	CASKAGTAKNIQYF
-	TRBD1	TRBV4-1	TRBJ2-7	TGCGCCAGCAGCTACGGGACAGGGAACTACGAGCAGTACTTC	CASSYGTGNYEQYF
-	TRBD1	TRBV5-1	TRBJ2-1	TGCGCCAGCAGCCCCGGGGACAGTAGCACCAATGAGCAGTTCTTC	CASSPGDSSTNEQFF
-	-	TRBV19	TRBJ1-1	TGTGCCAGTAGTATGCAGGGTATAACTGAAGCTTTCTTT	CASSMQGITEAFF
once	-	TRBV2	TRBJ1-4	TGTGCCAGCAATCGGGAAACTAATGAAAAACTGTTTTTT	CASNRETNEKLFF
once	-	TRBV28	TRBJ1-2	TGTGCCAGCAGTTCCTCTTCTGGGGGCAGGATTGGCTACACCTTC	CASSSSSGGRIGYTF
once	-	TRBV7-6	TRBJ1-4	TGTGCCAGCAGCTTAATCGGGGAGAGTAATGAAAAACTGTTTTTT	CASSLIGESNEKLFF
-	-	TRBV4-1	TRBJ1-5	TGCGCCAGCAGCCAAGGGGGGGGCCCAAGGGCAGCCCAGCATTTT	CASSQGGGPRAAQHF
-	-	TRBV30	TRBJ1-2	TGTGCCTGGACAAACACAGGCTATGGCTACACCTTC	CAWTNTGYGYTF
-	TRBD2	TRBV10-3	TRBJ2-7	TGTGCCATCAGTCCTACTAGCGGGGCCTGGGTGGAGCAGTACTTC	CAISPTSGAWVEQYF
-	TRBD1	TRBV11-3	TRBJ1-1	TGTGCCAGCAGCCTGGGACAGGACACTGAAGCTTTCTTT	CASSLGQDTEAFF
-	-	TRBV6-2/TRBV6-3	TRBJ1-4	TGTGCCAGCAGTTACTCGAGAGGGCGGGGAGAAAAACTGTTTTTT	CASSYSRGRGEKLFF
-	-	TRBV19	TRBJ2-3	TGTGCCAGTAGGGGCAGCATCACAGATACGCAGTATTTT	CASRGSITDTQYF
-	TRBD2	TRBV11-2	TRBJ2-1	TGTGCCAGCAGCTCCGGGACTAGCGGATACTACAATGAGCAGTTCTTC	CASSSGTSGYYNEQFF
-	TRBD1	TRBV30	TRBJ1-4	TGTGCCTGGAGTCTCCCGGACAGGGGAAAACTGTTTTTT	CAWSLPDRGKLFF
-	TRBD1	TRBV3-1/TRBV3-2	TRBJ1-1	TGTGCCAGCAGCCATGAGACAGGGGGCGCGGGGGCTTTCTTT	CASSHETGGAGAFF
few	TRBD1	TRBV15	TRBJ1-1	TGTGCCACCAGCAGAGGGTCAGGGGGCCCTGAAGCTTTCTTT	CATSRGSGGPEAFF
-	-	TRBV28	TRBJ2-7	TGTGCCAGCAGGCGACAGGTTGCCCACGAGCAGTACTTC	CASRRQVAHEQYF
-	-	TRBV5-1	TRBJ2-7	TGCGCCAGCAGCTTGGCGGAGGGGCCGAAGACCTACGAGCAGTACTTC	CASSLAEGPKTYEQYF
-	TRBD1	TRBV10-2	TRBJ1-4	TGCGCCAGTCGACAGGGGTGGAGTGAAAAACTGTTTTTT	CASRQGWSEKLFF
-	-	TRBV2	TRBJ1-2	TGTGCCAGCAGGGAGGACCCCACAAGGGGCTACACCTTC	CASREDPTRGYTF
once	TRBD2	TRBV6-6	TRBJ2-1	TGTGCCAGCAGTTACGGCGGGGGGGCACATGAGCAGTTCTTC	CASSYGGGAHEQFF
-	-	TRBV7-6	TRBJ2-2	TGTGCCAGCAGCTTAGAAGGGCAGGGGAGCGGGGAGCTGTTTTTT	CASSLEGQGSGELFF
-	TRBD1	TRBV5-1	TRBJ2-7	TGCGCCAGCAGCGCTACAGGGGAAATCCACGAGCAGTACTTC	CASSATGEIHEQYF
-	-	TRBV15	TRBJ1-1	TGTGCCACCAGCAGAGTACGAGGACAGTTGGGGAACACTGAAGCTTTCTTT	CATSRVRGQLGNTEAFF
-	-	TRBV18	TRBJ2-3	TGTGCCAGCTCACCAGGATCGGGTGGCTGGGATACGCAGTATTTT	CASSPGSGGWDTQYF
few	TRBD1	TRBV5-6	TRBJ1-6	TGTGCCAGCAGCCACCGGGACAGGGCTCCCTCACCCCTCCACTTT	CASSHRDRAPSPLHF
-	TRBD2	TRBV4-3	TRBJ2-7	TGCGCCAGCAGCTCGCGGACTAGCAGCTACGAGCAGTACTTC	CASSSRTSSYEQYF
-	-	TRBV19	TRBJ1-2	TGTGCCAGTAGTTACCGGGTCAGCCCCTATGGCTACACCTTC	CASSYRVSPYGYTF
-	-	TRBV5-4	TRBJ2-2	TGTGCCAGCAGCTTGGGCTATACCGTCACCGGGGAGCTGTTTTTT	CASSLGYTVTGELFF
once	TRBD2	TRBV7-2	TRBJ2-3	TGTGCCAGCAGCTTAGATCCAGCGGGAGGGCCAGATACGCAGTATTTT	CASSLDPAGGPDTQYF
few	-	TRBV12-3/TRBV12-4	TRBJ1-1	TGTGCCAGCAGTTTAGCATTTATTGAAGCTTTCTTT	CASSLAFIEAFF
-	TRBD1	TRBV28	TRBJ1-1	TGTGCCAGCAACCCGACAGGGATGAACACTGAAGCTTTCTTT	CASNPTGMNTEAFF
-	TRBD2	TRBV5-6	TRBJ2-2	TGTGCCAGCAGCCGTCGGACTAGCGGGGGGCACACCGGGGAGCTGTTTTTT	CASSRRTSGGHTGELFF
-	TRBD1	TRBV14	TRBJ1-2	TGTGCCAGCAGCCCCCCTACCGGGACAGGGTTCTATGGCTACACCTTC	CASSPPTGTGFYGYTF